Given below is one TCR beta chain in context. CDR3 length equals 15 residues. After removal of 0 bases from V and 5 bases from J, the junction contained 4 bases not matched to a gene. Per the germline V gene, CDR1 is LGHNA and CDR2 is YNFKEQ. This sample is part of a study of response to subunit inactivated influenza vaccine. TCRdb re-analysed the RT-PCR reads in MiXCR, keeping a single row per CDR3 protein. The top ten clones hold roughly 11% of a sample with more than 500,000 distinct CDR3 sequences, over 9% of them seen once. This sample was shared with a second study, whose subject was T cells expressing NK-cell markers. From that second work: The cDNA for TCR beta came from 5'RACE template switching with UMIs.

Sequenced material: PBMCs from blood, taken on the day of vaccination. This TCR was sampled from a man over 45 who received an inactivated influenza vaccine. The rearrangement links TRBV4-2 to TRBJ2-7, with TRBD2 matching over 10 bases. The CDR3 loop is CASSQDQREGHEQYF. The CDR3 DNA reads TGTGCCAGCAGCCAAGATCAGCGGGAGGGCCACGAGCAGTACTTC.